The source of this T cell receptor (beta chain) is a study of response to subunit inactivated influenza vaccine (dated 2018 in TCRdb). With respect to the entire study: To follow how T cells responded to a trivalent subunit inactivated influenza vaccine, the researchers relied on deep quantitative profiling of the T cell receptor repertoire. Paper-wide results and their limitations: It was suggested by the authors that each seasonal influenza vaccination may recruit only a limited number of new T cells.

Trimming takes 0 bases from V and 4 bases from J, and the germline ends sit 13 bases apart. Inclusive of the bounding cysteine and phenylalanine, the CDR3 is 16 residues long. CDR3 DNA is the only sequence kept; it has 48 bases, read in frame from the first base. The germline V gene encodes CDR1 LGHNA and CDR2 YSLEER. This clonotype turned up a few times. Its binding antigen is unknown. Qualities for individual bases were not recorded, and no much larger clone is one base off. Receptor amplification or capture employed RT-PCR. The instrument given in TCRdb is Illumina HiSeq 2500. TCRdb reanalyzed the raw reads on its own, using fastp at Q25 for trimming and MiXCR for clone calling, and kept in-frame beta chains. Rows with one shared CDR3 protein collapse into an entry with the most common genes and DNA. This sample comprises some 640,000 distinct CDR3 sequences, 11% to 15% of them detected only once. The ten largest clones add up to 5.5% to 7% of the sample.

The sequence links TRBV4-3 to TRBJ1-5; D gene: possibly TRBD1, on 6 matching bases. The input for sequencing was PBMCs from blood, taken roughly 15 days before vaccination. This receptor was obtained from a man aged 45-65 years who received an inactivated influenza vaccine. Donor details come from another sample of the same person, matched by shared clones. The sequence in DNA is TGCGCCAGCAGCCAAGAAGCGCAGGGGCGGAATCAGCCCCAGCATTTT. Its protein product is CASSQEAQGRNQPQHF.